One and the same sample provided the 30 T cell receptor beta chains below, sequenced in a study of CD8 T cells in Susac syndrome. With random hexamers, reverse transcription was performed on about 0.45 to 1 ug of RNA. Via MiXCR, TCRdb re-called the immunoSEQ multiplex PCR reads, giving one row per CDR3 protein. The sample has roughly 80,000 distinct CDR3 sequences, around 94% seen once. Sequencing used CD8+ T cells from PBMCs. These receptors came from a human donor in good health.

V is TRBV6-1 and J is TRBJ1-2; unclear D gene. CDR3 length: 14 residues. V gave up 2 bases and J gave up 4 bases, with 11 bases separating them. The germline V gene encodes CDR1 MNHNS and CDR2 SASEGT. The CDR3 coding sequence is TGTGCCAGCAGTGAAAACGCGGAAGTCTATGGCTACACCTTC. This translates into CASSENAEVYGYTF.

CDR3 sequence: CASSVGLEGYGYTF. CDR3 coding DNA: TGTGCCAGCAGCGTAGGTCTAGAGGGTTATGGCTACACCTTC. The V gene is TRBV9, the J gene TRBJ1-2; D is ambiguous. The V gene's germline CDR1 is SGDLS and CDR2 YYNGEE. CDR3 length equals 14 residues. The germline V and J ends were trimmed by 0 bases and 5 bases, with 11 bases remaining between them.

This clonotype showed up just once. This chain joins TRBV7-2 and TRBJ2-7, with D uncertain. This CDR3 spans 14 amino acids. Germline V CDR1 and CDR2: SGHTA, FQGNSA. Trimming removed 2 bases at V and 2 bases at J, with 10 bases between. The CDR3 DNA reads TGTGCCAGCAGCTTAACAGCAATGGCCTACGAGCAGTACTTC. Translated, it gives CASSLTAMAYEQYF.

V usage is TRBV20-1 and J usage is TRBJ2-7; 7 bases agree with TRBD1. The CDR3 totals 15 residues. Germline CDR1 and CDR2: DFQATT and SNEGSKA (reference sequence). V dropped 5 bases and J dropped 0; count of bases not matched to a gene: 10. The DNA of the CDR3 is TGCAGTGCTTCCGACGACAGGGCTGTCTCCTACGAGCAGTACTTC. Residues: CSASDDRAVSYEQYF.

This clonotype was recorded only once. The chain joins TRBV29-1 to TRBJ2-1; 8 nucleotides align to TRBD1. The germline V gene has CDR1 SQVTM and CDR2 ANQGSEA. This CDR3 spans 14 amino acids. The ends lost 0 bases at V and 8 bases at J; junction bases unmatched: 6. The CDR3 region has the DNA TGCAGCGTTGAAGACAGGGGGCGTTTAGATGAGCAGTTCTTC. Protein: CSVEDRGRLDEQFF.

The chain is built from TRBV18 and TRBJ2-3; 9 bases fit TRBD1. CDR1 KGHSH and CDR2 LQKENI come from the germline V gene. With V trimmed by 1 base and J by 3 bases, 2 bases remained unmatched. CDR3 size: 15 residues. CDR3 protein: CASSPLDRGTDTQYF. CDR3 DNA: TGTGCCAGCTCACCACTGGACAGGGGAACAGATACGCAGTATTTT.

This clonotype is a singleton in its sample. This chain connects TRBV6-6 to TRBJ2-1; D not certain. CDR3 size: 13 residues. Trimming shortened V by 7 bases and J by 10 bases, and 17 bases separated the two germline ends. Germline values: CDR1 MNHNY, CDR2 SVGAGI (reference sequence). Here the CDR3 DNA reads TGTGCCAGCAACCACCCCCCCATGGAGGAGCAGTTCTTC. Translated, it gives CASNHPPMEEQFF.

The chain carries TRBV7-2 and TRBJ1-2, with D possibly matching TRBD1 (6 bases). Germline CDR1 is SGHTA and CDR2 is FQGNSA. V was pared by 1 base and J by 4 bases, with 13 bases between. The CDR3 loop spans 15 amino acids. The CDR3 sequence is CASSLVTGDSYGYTF. The CDR3 coding sequence is TGTGCCAGCAGCTTAGTGACAGGAGATTCCTATGGCTACACCTTC.

This chain joins TRBV4-1 and TRBJ2-5; TRBD1 is a possible D gene (5 bases). The CDR3 is 12 amino acids. Trimming removed 4 bases at V and 14 bases at J, with 17 bases between. CDR1 MGHRA and CDR2 YSYEKL come from the germline V gene. CDR3 in DNA: TGCGCCAGCAGCCCGTGGGGCGGCAGGGTATACTTC. This encodes CASSPWGGRVYF.

In DNA, the CDR3 is TGTGCCAGCAGCTTATGGTGTCTAGCGCCTGAATGCACAGATACGCAGTATTTT. Protein: CASSLWCLAPECTDTQYF. The chain uses TRBV7-2 and TRBJ2-3; D may be TRBD2 (6 bases). V was shortened by 2 bases and J by 1 base, with 19 bases between the two germline ends. The germline CDR1 and CDR2 sequences are SGHTA and FQGNSA. The CDR3 covers 18 residues.

This chain uses TRBV7-2 with TRBJ2-3; 11 positions match TRBD2. The V and J ends lost 2 bases and 4 bases, in that order; junction bases with no gene match: 5. The germline CDR1 and CDR2 sequences are SGHTA and FQGNSA. CDR3 length: 16 residues. CDR3 residues: CASSLRGLAVADTQYF. DNA for the CDR3: TGTGCCAGCAGCTTAAGGGGACTAGCGGTGGCAGATACGCAGTATTTT.

The V gene is TRBV9, the J gene TRBJ1-2, with 11 positions matching TRBD1. This CDR3 contains 17 residues. V lost 4 bases, J lost 4 bases, and 12 bases stayed unmatched. CDR1 and CDR2 (germline): SGDLS, YYNGEE. CDR3 DNA sequence: TGTGCCAGCAGCTCTCGGGACAGGGGGGCCTTCGGCTATGGCTACACCTTC. Its protein is CASSSRDRGAFGYGYTF.

V gene TRBV5-4 combines with J gene TRBJ2-1, with 14 nucleotides matching TRBD2. Trimming took 4 bases from V and 8 from J; bases not matched to a gene: 5. In germline, CDR1 is SGHNT, CDR2 YYREEE (reference sequence). The CDR3 has 15 amino acids. The CDR3 DNA follows: TGTGCCAGCAGCACGGGACTAGCGGGGGAGTATGAGCAGTTCTTC. Amino acids: CASSTGLAGEYEQFF.

The chain employs TRBV27 and TRBJ1-2, with TRBD1 matching 7 bases. V shed 5 bases and J 5 bases; nucleotides not matched to a gene: 11. The length of the CDR3 is 15 residues. Germline V gene lookup returns CDR1 MNHEY and CDR2 SMNVEV (reference sequence). CDR3 sequence: CASSLMPGQIYGYTF. The CDR3 nucleotides read TGTGCCAGCAGTCTCATGCCGGGACAGATATATGGCTACACCTTC.

The chain carries TRBV4-3 and TRBJ2-3; unclear D gene. V was shortened by 4 bases and J by 0 bases, with 8 bases between the two germline ends. This CDR3 comprises 14 residues. Germline assignment: CDR1 LGHNA and CDR2 YSLEER. The DNA of the CDR3 is TGCGCCAGCAGCCCACCCACAAGCACAGATACGCAGTATTTT. Its protein product is CASSPPTSTDTQYF.

The chain links TRBV15 to TRBJ1-1, with D uncertain. The CDR3 spans 13 residues. Germline V CDR1 and CDR2: LNHNV, YYDKDF (reference sequence). The V end was cut by 3 bases, the J end by 1 base, with 6 bases between. The DNA of the CDR3 is TGTGCCACCAGCAGCGCGGGGAACACTGAAGCTTTCTTT. Translated: CATSSAGNTEAFF.

The J gene is TRBJ2-7, the V gene TRBV7-9; TRBD1 might be the D (6 bases). The V and J ends lost 3 bases and 4 bases respectively, with 7 bases between them. This CDR3 spans 12 amino acids. Germline V gene data show CDR1 as SEHNR and CDR2 as FQNEAQ (reference sequence). The CDR3, as DNA: TGTGCCAGCAGCTTTGGACAGTACGAGCAGTACGTC. As protein: CASSFGQYEQYV.

This clonotype has only one observation. V and J are TRBV25-1 and TRBJ2-4; the match to TRBD1 covers 7 bases. Trimming cost V 4 bases and J 3 bases; bases outside gene matches: 12. The CDR3 is 17 amino acids. CDR1 and CDR2 (germline): MGHDK, SYGVNS. CDR3 amino acids: CASSGRTGEGFKNIQYF. The CDR3 nucleotides read TGTGCCAGCAGTGGTCGGACAGGAGAAGGATTCAAAAACATTCAGTACTTC.

The CDR3 here is CASSVGSGGNQPQHF. CDR3 sequence (DNA): TGTGCCAGCAGCGTAGGATCGGGGGGCAATCAGCCCCAGCATTTT. The chain combines TRBV9 with TRBJ1-5; D might be TRBD1 (5 bases). V lost 0 bases, J lost 2 bases, and 9 bases lay in between. The CDR3 totals 15 residues. In germline, CDR1 is SGDLS, CDR2 YYNGEE.

The rearrangement links TRBV27 to TRBJ2-7; 8 bases are shared with TRBD1. The CDR3 consists of 16 residues. Losses at the gene ends were 6 bases for V and 0 bases for J; bases not matched to a gene: 10. CDR1 is MNHEY, CDR2 SMNVEV, per germline (reference sequence). CDR3: CASSPVGTGHSYEQYF. The DNA for the CDR3 is TGTGCCAGCAGCCCCGTGGGGACAGGACACTCCTACGAGCAGTACTTC.

The chain carries TRBV7-6 and TRBJ2-1, with D perhaps TRBD2 (6 bases). Deletions cut 3 bases from V and 8 bases from J, with 17 bases between. The germline CDR1 and CDR2 sequences are SGHVS and FNYEAQ. This CDR3 is built from 15 residues. CDR3 protein: CASSLRRELGDEQFF. For the CDR3, the DNA is TGTGCCAGCAGCTTGAGGCGGGAACTCGGCGATGAGCAGTTCTTC.

The rearrangement uses TRBV6-5 and TRBJ2-1, with 9 bases fitting TRBD2. The germline V gene has CDR1 MNHEY and CDR2 SVGAGI. This CDR3 is 15 amino acids long. The V and J ends lost 3 bases and 9 bases, in that order; junction bases with no gene match: 9. This CDR3 reads CASSYGLRGGTEQFF. The CDR3 DNA sequence: TGTGCCAGCAGTTATGGGTTGCGGGGGGGCACTGAGCAGTTCTTC.

This clonotype was observed a single time. V gene TRBV6-2 or TRBV6-3 combines with J gene TRBJ2-5, with D possibly TRBD2 on 5 matching bases. The CDR3 runs to 12 residues. V gave up 5 bases and J gave up 5 bases, with 9 bases separating them. Germline V CDR1 and CDR2: MNHEY, SVGEGT. The CDR3 sequence: CASSREEETQYF. The CDR3, as DNA: TGTGCCAGCAGTCGGGAAGAGGAGACCCAGTACTTC.

V and J are TRBV19 and TRBJ2-1; D unclear. Germline loops: CDR1 LNHDA, CDR2 SQIVND (reference sequence). The CDR3 has 13 amino acids. Trimming shortened V by 3 bases and J by 2 bases, and 5 bases separated the two germline ends. For the CDR3, the DNA is TGTGCCAGTAGTATCGCGCCCTACAATGAGCAGTTCTTC. Translation gives CASSIAPYNEQFF.

The V gene is TRBV6-5, the J gene TRBJ1-1, with D unclear. Germline lookup yields CDR1 MNHEY and CDR2 SVGAGI. Trimming took off 7 bases at V and 2 bases at J, with 8 bases between the two ends. The CDR3 is 12 amino acids. The CDR3 DNA sequence: TGTGCCAGCAAAGAGGTCAACACTGAAGCTTTCTTT. Its protein product is CASKEVNTEAFF.

The chain combines TRBV9 with TRBJ2-7, with 13 positions matching TRBD2. Germline V gene sequence: CDR1 SGDLS, CDR2 YYNGEE. The CDR3 contains 14 residues. With V trimmed by 2 bases and J by 5 bases, 1 base remained unmatched. The CDR3 loop is CASSVGLAGDEQYV. The CDR3, as DNA: TGTGCCAGCAGCGTCGGACTAGCGGGAGACGAGCAGTACGTC.

This clonotype was picked up one time. The chain links TRBV11-2 to TRBJ2-7; D remains ambiguous. This CDR3 is 15 amino acids long. Germline CDR1 and CDR2: SGHAT and FQNNGV. Trimming cost V 5 bases and J 2 bases, with 16 bases left between them. CDR3 in amino acids: CASSLRHGGPYEQYF. As DNA, the CDR3 is TGTGCCAGCAGCCTCAGACACGGCGGTCCCTACGAGCAGTACTTC.

The V and J genes are TRBV29-1 and TRBJ2-2, with D maybe TRBD2 (6 bases). V was cut by 3 bases and J by 4 bases, with 12 bases left in between. This CDR3 is 14 amino acids long. Looked up from germline, CDR1 is SQVTM and CDR2 is ANQGSEA. The CDR3 bases are TGCAGCGTTGATACGGGGGAGGTCACCGGGGAGCTGTTTTTT. Encoded protein: CSVDTGEVTGELFF.

The J gene is TRBJ2-7, the V gene TRBV3-1; a possible D gene is TRBD1 (7 bases). The CDR3 covers 18 residues. The germline gives CDR1 LGHDT, CDR2 YNNKEL (reference sequence). V lost 0 bases to trimming and J lost 3 bases, with 21 bases between them. CDR3 DNA sequence: TGTGCCAGCAGCCAAGACCAGCGGGCGGAGGGGGCCCTCTACGAGCAGTACTTC. Amino acid sequence: CASSQDQRAEGALYEQYF.

The V call is TRBV20-1, the J call TRBJ1-1, with D perhaps TRBD1 (5 bases). V dropped 2 bases and J dropped 4 bases, with 14 bases sitting between them. Germline V gene sequence: CDR1 DFQATT, CDR2 SNEGSKA (reference sequence). The CDR3 loop spans 14 amino acids. The CDR3 sequence: CSARPTGRVTEAFF. In nucleotides, the CDR3 is TGCAGTGCTAGACCTACGGGGCGAGTCACTGAAGCTTTCTTT.